The 21 T cell receptor beta chains listed next were all sequenced from one sample in a study of blood T cell repertoires in COVID-19. The assay was immunoSEQ multiplex PCR, and TCRdb's table has in-frame clones only and misses some. Found here are more than 200,000 clones, roughly 87% of them singletons; the top ten hold more than 0.55%. Sequenced input: peripheral blood. The receptors were sampled from a human donor in a cohort sampled during active COVID-19.

This clone was counted at least ten times. The genes are TRBV18 and TRBJ2-7; 11 nucleotides agree with TRBD1. Germline lookup yields CDR1 KGHSH and CDR2 LQKENI. The J segment lost 4 bases and the V segment lost 3 bases, leaving 8 bases of the junction unmatched. CDR3 length: 16 residues. The CDR3 reads CASSPNGQGASYEQYF. The CDR3 nucleotides are TGTGCCAGCTCACCGAACGGACAGGGGGCTTCTTACGAGCAGTACTTC.

CDR3 DNA sequence: TGTGCCAGCGAGCGCTACGAGCAGTACTTC. This sequence encodes CASERYEQYF. V and J are TRBV28 and TRBJ2-7; no firm D call. CDR1 MDHEN and CDR2 SYDVKM come from the germline V gene. This CDR3 spans 10 amino acids. V lost 8 bases and J 3 bases, leaving 5 bases between the germline ends.

This chain uses TRBV14 with TRBJ2-2, with D perhaps matching TRBD2 (5 bases). Germline V gene sequence: CDR1 SGHDN, CDR2 FVKESK. V was pared by 4 bases and J by 2 bases, with 11 bases between. This CDR3 region has 15 residues. The CDR3 DNA is TGTGCCAGCAGCCGGAGGACGAGCAACACCGGGGAGCTGTTTTTT. Its translation is CASSRRTSNTGELFF. The entire variable domain, with the rest obtained from reference TRBV14 and TRBJ2-2, is as follows: EAGVTQFPSHSVIEKGQTVTLRCDPISGHDNLYWYRRVMGKEIKFLLHFVKESKQDESGMPNNRFLAERTGGTYSTLKVQPAELEDSGVYFCASSRRTSNTGELFFGEGSRLTVL.

The V and J genes are TRBV11-3 and TRBJ2-2, with 9 bases fitting TRBD1. V dropped 5 bases and J dropped 4; count of bases not matched to a gene: 2. The CDR3 sequence is 14 residues long. Germline V CDR1 and CDR2: SGHNT, YENEEA. CDR3 sequence reads: CASSRDRATGELFF. The CDR3 region has the DNA TGTGCCAGCAGCCGGGACAGGGCCACCGGGGAGCTGTTTTTT.

The chain couples TRBV7-8 to TRBJ1-1; D unresolved. Trimming stripped 5 bases from V and 2 bases from J, with 9 bases between. Germline lookup yields CDR1 SGHVS and CDR2 FQNEAQ. This CDR3 has 13 amino acids. CDR3 sequence (DNA): TGTGCCAGCAGCAACATAAGAAACACTGAAGCTTTCTTT. This codes for CASSNIRNTEAFF.

The chain is built from TRBV5-1 and TRBJ2-7; TRBD1 matches at 12 bases. CDR3 length equals 14 residues. Germline V CDR1 and CDR2: SGHRS, YFSETQ. J lost 6 bases, V lost 4 bases, and 5 bases had no gene match. The chain's CDR3 is CASSKGDRGPEQYF. CDR3 DNA: TGCGCCAGCAGCAAAGGGGACAGGGGGCCCGAGCAGTACTTC.

The rearrangement uses TRBV12-3 or TRBV12-4 and TRBJ1-1; D gene unclear. This CDR3 region has 12 residues. V gave up 3 bases and J gave up 6 bases, with 8 bases separating them. In DNA form, the CDR3 reads TGTGCCAGCAGTTTCTCTCTAGCTGAAGCTTTCTTT. The encoded protein is CASSFSLAEAFF.

The chain employs TRBV6-6 and TRBJ1-1; D not certain. This CDR3 is 17 amino acids long. V lost 5 bases, J lost 1 base, and 20 bases lay in between. Per the germline V gene, CDR1 is MNHNY and CDR2 is SVGAGI (reference sequence). CDR3 sequence: CASSRAGMVRRNTEAFF. Here the CDR3 DNA reads TGTGCCAGCAGTCGCGCAGGAATGGTTCGTAGGAACACTGAAGCTTTCTTT.

The chain carries TRBV4-1 and TRBJ1-1; 7 nucleotides match TRBD1. The CDR3 is 15 residues long. CDR1 and CDR2 from the germline V gene are MGHRA and YSYEKL. V trimming: 2 bases; J trimming: 0 bases; junction bases outside the gene matches: 3. The CDR3 DNA is TGCGCCAGCAGCCAACCGGACAGGCTGAACACTGAAGCTTTCTTT. Residues: CASSQPDRLNTEAFF.

CDR3 bases: TGTGCCAGCAGCTTAAAATCAGGCACCGGGGAGCTGTTTTTT. It is translated as CASSLKSGTGELFF. The chain has TRBV7-9 and TRBJ2-2; D remains ambiguous. The germline V and J ends were trimmed by 2 bases and 4 bases, with 8 bases remaining between them. This CDR3 is built from 14 residues. Germline V CDR1 and CDR2: SEHNR, FQNEAQ (reference sequence).

V usage is TRBV7-2 and J usage is TRBJ1-2; 9 nucleotides agree with TRBD1. The V gene end was trimmed by 4 bases and the J gene end by 1 base; junction bases not matched to a gene: 13. Germline V gives CDR1 SGHTA, CDR2 FQGNSA. This CDR3 has 18 residues. The CDR3 protein is CASSSQSLTGGFNYGYTF. CDR3 DNA sequence: TGTGCCAGCAGCTCCCAGAGTTTAACAGGGGGCTTTAACTATGGCTACACCTTC.

J is TRBJ2-7 and V is TRBV13; 9 bases agree with TRBD1. This CDR3 comprises 14 residues. V was clipped by 0 bases and J by 7 bases; unmatched bases: 4. Germline CDR1 PRHDT, CDR2 FYEKMQ (reference sequence). CDR3 DNA: TGTGCCAGCAGCTTAGGACGGGACAGGGAAGAGCAGTACTTC. This gives the protein CASSLGRDREEQYF. Complete variable domain (other parts from reference TRBV13 and TRBJ2-7): AAGVIQSPRHLIKEKRETATLKCYPIPRHDTVYWYQQGPGQDPQFLISFYEKMQSDKGSIPDRFSAQQFSDYHSELNMSSLELGDSALYFCASSLGRDREEQYFGPGTRLTVT.

The chain has TRBV11-3 and TRBJ2-7, with 7 nucleotides matching TRBD1. CDR1 is SGHNT, CDR2 YENEEA, per germline. The V segment lost 5 bases and the J segment 4 bases; nucleotides outside the gene matches: 11. The CDR3 is 15 amino acids. This CDR3 reads CASSIGTGAPYEQYF. The CDR3 nucleotides read TGTGCCAGCAGCATCGGAACAGGGGCTCCATACGAGCAGTACTTC.

This sequence joins TRBV5-1 and TRBJ1-2, with D possibly TRBD1 on 5 matching bases. The CDR3 has 13 amino acids. CDR1 SGHRS and CDR2 YFSETQ come from the germline V gene. Trimming stripped 1 base from V and 8 bases from J, with 12 bases between. This chain's CDR3 is CASSLSQGSGYTF. CDR3 bases: TGCGCCAGCAGCTTGAGTCAGGGTAGCGGCTACACCTTC.

V and J are TRBV14 and TRBJ1-4, with D hard to call. Germline V lookup: CDR1 SGHDN, CDR2 FVKESK. The CDR3 is 14 amino acids. V was cut by 4 bases and J by 8 bases, with 14 bases left in between. Here the CDR3 reads CASSLQREEEKLFF. CDR3 bases: TGTGCCAGCAGCCTCCAACGGGAGGAAGAAAAACTGTTTTTT.

This clone was recorded once. This sample includes further DNA sequences coding for the same CDR3. The chain recombines TRBV24-1 with TRBJ2-2; 8 bases agree with TRBD1. Trimming cost V 7 bases and J 1 base; bases outside gene matches: 1. Germline-derived CDR1 and CDR2 are KGHDR and SFDVKD. This CDR3 region has 14 residues. For the CDR3, the DNA is TGTGCCACCAGGGACAGGGAGAACACCGGGGAGCTGTTTTTT. Amino acids: CATRDRENTGELFF.

CDR3 residues: CASSQGARQGGYGYTF. DNA for the CDR3: TGCGCCAGCAGCCAAGGGGCCCGACAGGGTGGCTATGGCTACACCTTC. The rearrangement uses TRBV4-3 and TRBJ1-2, with 7 bases lining up with TRBD1. J lost 4 bases, V lost 1 base, and 9 bases had no gene match. Germline lookup yields CDR1 LGHNA and CDR2 YSLEER. There are 16 residues in the CDR3.

The rearrangement links TRBV6-5 to TRBJ1-1; D possibly corresponds to TRBD1 (5 bases). CDR1 and CDR2 from the germline V gene are MNHEY and SVGAGI. The CDR3 runs 13 residues. V gave up 6 bases and J gave up 4 bases, with 12 bases separating them. Here the CDR3 reads CASRAGWGTEAFF. Written as DNA, the CDR3 is TGTGCCAGCAGAGCAGGGTGGGGCACTGAAGCTTTCTTT.

The chain links TRBV10-2 to TRBJ2-7; 11 bases match TRBD1. This CDR3 has 16 amino acids. Germline lookup yields CDR1 WSHSY and CDR2 SAAADI. Trimming removed 8 bases from V and 5 bases from J; junction bases left unmatched: 14. The CDR3 is CASRQISPGQGDEQYF. CDR3 sequence (DNA): TGCGCCAGCCGCCAGATCTCTCCGGGACAGGGGGACGAGCAGTACTTC.

CDR3 in amino acids: CASSLEGLLYEQYF. In nucleotides, the CDR3 is TGTGCCAGCAGCTTAGAGGGACTCCTCTACGAGCAGTACTTC. This rearrangement joins TRBV11-2 to TRBJ2-7; a weak D match, TRBD2 (6 bases). The CDR3 loop spans 14 amino acids. With 0 bases removed from V and 3 bases from J, the gap between germline ends came to 9 bases. Germline V gene lookup returns CDR1 SGHAT and CDR2 FQNNGV.

This clone was detected once. J is TRBJ2-1 and V is TRBV6-1; 8 bases line up with TRBD1. The germline V gene has CDR1 MNHNS and CDR2 SASEGT. The CDR3 sequence is 15 residues long. Trimming cost V 1 base and J 4 bases; bases outside gene matches: 3. CDR3 sequence: CASSEEGDRYNEQFF. CDR3 nucleotides: TGTGCCAGCAGTGAAGAGGGGGACAGGTACAATGAGCAGTTCTTC.